The source of this TCR beta chain is a study of cytomegalovirus exposure and HLA in healthy donors. Points from the study as a whole: The productive fraction for most TCR beta V segments was about 87% or about 30% in an earlier analysis. A later analysis linked a missense DCLRE1C variant to TCR beta V- and J-gene trimming.

About this clone itself: As yet, its antigen is unknown.

V lost 6 bases, J lost 4 bases, and 10 bases stayed unmatched. This CDR3 spans 16 amino acids. Per the germline V gene, CDR1 is MNHEY and CDR2 is SMNVEV (reference sequence). PCR amplification relied on 60 Vbeta primers (plus 13 Jbeta primers). TCRdb's copy holds only in-frame clones and misses some; the assay was immunoSEQ multiplex PCR. In the table there are under 150,000 clones, roughly 80% of which are singletons. The chain has TRBV27 and TRBJ1-3, with 9 bases fitting TRBD1. This TCR came from a middle-aged woman in good health and CMV-seronegative. The sequenced sample was PBMCs. The CDR3 DNA follows: TGTGCCAGCAGCGCCACAGGGGGCGCAGCGGGAAACACCATATATTTT. Residues: CASSATGGAAGNTIYF.